These T cell receptor beta chains were read from a single sample in a study of T cells in Graves' hyperthyroidism and ophthalmopathy. TCRdb ran MiXCR on the multiplex PCR reads and lists one entry per CDR3 protein. Found here are about half a million distinct CDR3 sequences, around 22% of them singletons; the top ten hold around 11%. The specimen was blood. These receptors originate from a woman between 25 and 40 years old with Graves' ophthalmopathy. Both conserved end residues are part of each CDR3. D genes are given only for firm matches.

d_call | v_call | cdr3_aa
- | TRBV6-2/TRBV6-3 | CASRGGSADQYF
- | TRBV5-1 | CASTQLGTSYEQYF
TRBD2 | TRBV9 | CASSADGRLDEQYF
- | TRBV2 | CASSDAQYF
- | TRBV9 | CASSVNQETQYF
- | TRBV6-1 | CASSATSALRNTIYF
- | TRBV30 | CAWSAGDYGYTF
TRBD1 | TRBV6-2/TRBV6-3 | CASRLGTGDAGANVLTF
TRBD1 | TRBV29-1 | CSVGDRVVLTGELFF
TRBD1 | TRBV11-2 | CASIMIQGALYEQYF
TRBD2 | TRBV5-1 | CASSPVLAGGTYEQYF
- | TRBV18 | CASSPRDTANYGYTF
- | TRBV29-1 | CSVEGGYTEAFF
- | TRBV2 | CASREPITPRHGRQEAFF
- | TRBV7-9 | CASSEQGPEQYF
- | TRBV6-2/TRBV6-3 | CASSPLWEQYF
TRBD2 | TRBV5-1 | CASSRLASSYEQYF
- | TRBV5-6 | CASSKLFRNTEAFF
TRBD2 | TRBV7-2 | CASSRSGGAPDTQYF
- | TRBV6-2/TRBV6-3 | CASTSLLRGYNYGYTF
- | TRBV27 | CASSLSLGARTEAFF
- | TRBV6-5 | CASSWGGEPNQPQHF
TRBD1 | TRBV6-2/TRBV6-3 | CASSRPGQGSGNEQYF
- | TRBV10-3 | CAISEFRGGTETQYF
- | TRBV6-2/TRBV6-3 | CASEVDSNQPQHF
- | TRBV12-3/TRBV12-4 | CASSSNLRGTNTGELFF
TRBD2 | TRBV6-1 | CASQASGRNTGELFF
- | TRBV2 | CASSGLSGEGRDYGYTF
TRBD2 | TRBV10-3 | CAISSLGGVEQYF
TRBD1 | TRBV15 | CATSRIFRGTGEAFF
- | TRBV7-9 | CASSLGPGHNQPQHF
TRBD1 | TRBV29-1 | CSVQGQNTGELFF
- | TRBV7-9 | CASSLMLLQETQYF
- | TRBV7-8 | CASSIGRTSSEAFF
TRBD1 | TRBV12-3/TRBV12-4 | CASSFQQQGVEQYF
TRBD1 | TRBV20-1 | CSASRQGWLYGYTF
TRBD1 | TRBV20-1 | CSARPGQGEYEQYF
TRBD1 | TRBV6-2/TRBV6-3 | CASNGQGGFQPQHF
- | TRBV15 | CATSTQGLAGELFF
TRBD2 | TRBV6-2/TRBV6-3 | CASSKTSGSSDEQFF
- | TRBV24-1 | CATSDYRDKAFF
- | TRBV20-1 | CSAISGYTF
- | TRBV7-9 | CASSSRDQYGYTF
- | TRBV6-1 | CASRDRRVPVNGYTF
- | TRBV6-5 | CASSYAESQPQHF
- | TRBV6-2/TRBV6-3 | CASSSLTRHYSNQPQHF
- | TRBV12-3/TRBV12-4 | CASINQVNTEAFF
TRBD1 | TRBV7-3 | CASSLGAGTDYEQYF
- | TRBV11-2 | CASSENNRIYEQYF
- | TRBV20-1 | CSARSAGPQHF
- | TRBV14 | CASSPGPPFNQPQHF
- | TRBV11-3 | CASSFQTEAFF
- | TRBV6-5 | CASSHSGRAEAFF
- | TRBV4-3 | CASSQVRGLTEAFF
- | TRBV29-1 | CSVGDDGYTF
- | TRBV10-1 | CASSEDYNTEAFF
- | TRBV12-3/TRBV12-4 | CASRWGDSTEAFF